Presented here are 20 T cell receptor beta chains from one specimen sequenced in a study of blood T cell repertoires in COVID-19. Clones were read by immunoSEQ multiplex PCR, and TCRdb kept only the in-frame ones, dropping some. This sample has some 220,000 clones; about 86% occur once, and the top ten carry approximately 1.3%. The sequencing sample was made of PBMCs or T cells enriched from blood (not recorded which). The source is a woman aged 40-49 years with acute COVID-19.

The gene calls are TRBV7-9 and TRBJ1-4; 7 bases line up with TRBD1. Germline V CDR1 and CDR2: SEHNR, FQNEAQ (reference sequence). V shed 3 bases, J shed 0 bases, and the junction held 1 base outside the gene matches. The CDR3 is 15 residues long. This CDR3 reads CASSLDRTTNEKLFF. CDR3 DNA sequence: TGTGCCAGCAGCTTGGACAGGACAACTAATGAAAAACTGTTTTTT. Using reference TRBV7-9 and TRBJ1-4 for the parts outside the CDR3, the full variable domain is DTGVSQNPRHKITKRGQNVTFRCDPISEHNRLYWYRQTLGQGPEFLTYFQNEAQLEKSRLLSDRFSAERPKGSFSTLEIQRTEQGDSAMYLCASSLDRTTNEKLFFGSGTQLSVL.

This clone has a single count. The rearrangement links TRBV11-2 to TRBJ1-3; D not resolved. The CDR3 runs 14 residues. Per the germline V gene, CDR1 is SGHAT and CDR2 is FQNNGV. V dropped 4 bases and J dropped 1 base, with 8 bases sitting between them. CDR3 nucleotide sequence: TGTGCCAGCAGCTCCGCGGGATCTGGAAACACCATATATTTT. Its translation: CASSSAGSGNTIYF.

The CDR3 bases are TGTGCCAGCAGTTTACATGGACAGGGGAGCTATGGCTACACCTTC. It specifies CASSLHGQGSYGYTF. The rearrangement links TRBV6-5 to TRBJ1-2; 9 bases line up with TRBD1. The CDR3 totals 15 residues. V lost 4 bases and J lost 4; bases outside the gene matches: 7. Looked up from germline, CDR1 is MNHEY and CDR2 is SVGAGI.

The chain links TRBV5-1 to TRBJ1-2; 8 bases map to TRBD1. Germline-derived CDR1 and CDR2 are SGHRS and YFSETQ. V lost 2 bases and J lost 4; bases outside the gene matches: 7. The CDR3 has 15 residues. The CDR3 protein is CASSLTGQGTYGYTF. The CDR3 DNA is TGCGCCAGCAGCTTAACCGGACAGGGAACCTATGGCTACACCTTC.

The chain joins TRBV7-2 to TRBJ2-4, with 9 bases that match TRBD1. The CDR3 has 16 residues. CDR1 and CDR2 from the germline V gene are SGHTA and FQGNSA. V shed 5 bases, J shed 1 base, and the junction held 6 bases outside the gene matches. The CDR3 spells CASSPGQGRAKNIQYF. The DNA of the CDR3 is TGTGCCAGCAGCCCAGGACAGGGGCGTGCCAAAAACATTCAGTACTTC.

The chain recombines TRBV2 with TRBJ1-1; D unresolved. V shed 5 bases and J shed 1 base, with 5 bases lying between them. Germline V gene data show CDR1 as SNHLY and CDR2 as FYNNEI. The CDR3 spans 12 residues. The CDR3 loop reads CASSRENTEAFF. The DNA of the CDR3 is TGTGCCAGCAGTCGGGAGAACACTGAAGCTTTCTTT.

This rearrangement joins TRBV19 to TRBJ1-1; D is ambiguous. The V end lost 3 bases, the J end lost 1 base, and 9 bases lay between the germline ends. CDR1 and CDR2 (germline): LNHDA, SQIVND (reference sequence). This CDR3 is 14 amino acids long. CDR3 sequence (DNA): TGTGCCAGTAGTATGATGGGCAGGAACACTGAAGCTTTCTTT. It codes for CASSMMGRNTEAFF.

The CDR3 sequence is CASSPLLSNYGYTF. The DNA of the CDR3 is TGTGCCAGCAGCCCTCTTTTATCTAACTATGGCTACACCTTC. The rearrangement joins TRBV7-2 to TRBJ1-2; no definite D call. CDR3 length: 14 amino acids. Trimming removed 5 bases at V and 0 bases at J, with 10 bases between. In germline, CDR1 is SGHTA, CDR2 FQGNSA.

This clone appeared a single time. This chain connects TRBV7-9 to TRBJ1-5; D gene unclear. Germline assignment: CDR1 SEHNR and CDR2 FQNEAQ (reference sequence). The CDR3 length is 12 residues. Between the trimmed V and J ends, which lost 4 bases and 9 bases, there was a span of 10 bases. The chain's CDR3 is CASSSDSSPQHF. The DNA of the CDR3 is TGTGCCAGCAGCTCAGACTCATCGCCCCAGCATTTT.

The V gene is TRBV5-4, the J gene TRBJ2-6, with 10 nucleotides matching TRBD2. This CDR3 has 17 amino acids. V was pared by 0 bases and J by 3 bases, with 3 bases of the junction left unmatched. Germline CDR1 and CDR2: SGHNT and YYREEE (reference sequence). The chain's CDR3 is CASSLERGGFGANVLTF. The DNA for the CDR3 is TGTGCCAGCAGCTTGGAGCGGGGGGGCTTTGGGGCCAACGTCCTGACTTTC. Looking up the rest from reference TRBV5-4 and TRBJ2-6 gives the full variable domain: ETGVTQSPTHLIKTRGQQVTLRCSSQSGHNTVSWYQQALGQGPQFIFQYYREEENGRGNFPPRFSGLQFPNYSSELNVNALELDDSALYLCASSLERGGFGANVLTFGAGSRLTVL.

The chain employs TRBV19 and TRBJ1-2; possibly TRBD1 for D (6 bases). V lost 4 bases and J lost 1, with 13 bases in between. The germline V gene has CDR1 LNHDA and CDR2 SQIVND (reference sequence). CDR3 length: 15 amino acids. The CDR3 DNA follows: TGTGCCAGTAGTACCCCGGACAGATATAACTATGGCTACACCTTC. Residues: CASSTPDRYNYGYTF.

The CDR3 sequence: CSASQTSGANEQFF. DNA for the CDR3: TGCAGTGCTAGTCAGACTAGTGGGGCAAATGAGCAGTTCTTC. The chain combines TRBV20-1 with TRBJ2-1; D is possibly TRBD2 (6 bases). The V end was cut by 3 bases, the J end by 7 bases, with 16 bases between. The CDR3 spans 14 residues. Germline V gene sequence: CDR1 DFQATT, CDR2 SNEGSKA (reference sequence).

V gene TRBV5-1 combines with J gene TRBJ2-7; D is ambiguous. The V gene's germline CDR1 is SGHRS and CDR2 YFSETQ. The CDR3 runs to 12 residues. Trimming took 0 bases from V and 4 from J, leaving 5 bases between them. CDR3 nucleotides: TGCGCCAGCAGCTTGGTCGGGTACGAGCAGTACTTC. Translation gives CASSLVGYEQYF.

The chain recombines TRBV24-1 with TRBJ2-1; 7 bases align to TRBD2. Germline V gene sequence: CDR1 KGHDR, CDR2 SFDVKD. The CDR3 runs to 12 residues. V was clipped by 9 bases and J by 5 bases; unmatched bases: 3. The CDR3: CATSSGNNEQFF. The CDR3 nucleotides read TGTGCCACCTCTAGCGGAAACAATGAGCAGTTCTTC.

As for this clone: Other DNA sequences in this sample translate to the same CDR3. The rearrangement joins TRBV5-1 to TRBJ2-1; TRBD2 aligns across 8 bases. V shed 1 base and J 0 bases; nucleotides not matched to a gene: 0. The CDR3 is 15 residues long. CDR1 SGHRS and CDR2 YFSETQ come from the germline V gene. The CDR3 DNA is TGCGCCAGCAGCTTGAGCGGGAGCTCCTACAATGAGCAGTTCTTC. It codes for CASSLSGSSYNEQFF. The whole variable domain, remainder taken from reference TRBV5-1 and TRBJ2-1, is KAGVTQTPRYLIKTRGQQVTLSCSPISGHRSVSWYQQTPGQGLQFLFEYFSETQRNKGNFPGRFSGRQFSNSRSEMNVSTLELGDSALYLCASSLSGSSYNEQFFGPGTRLTVL.

The chain has TRBV3-1 (or the pseudogene TRBV3-2) and TRBJ1-3; D may be TRBD1 (6 bases). The V gene lost 5 bases and the J gene lost 0 bases, with 23 bases spanning the gap. The CDR3 consists of 19 residues. The germline V gene has CDR1 LGHDT and CDR2 YNNKEL (reference sequence). In nucleotides, the CDR3 is TGTGCCAGCAGCGGGAGTCCCAGATCAGGGGACAACTCTGGAAACACCATATATTTT. Protein: CASSGSPRSGDNSGNTIYF.

The chain uses TRBV6-2 or TRBV6-3 and TRBJ1-1, with TRBD1 matching over 7 bases. CDR3 size: 15 residues. Germline values: CDR1 MNHEY, CDR2 SVGEGT. V shed 5 bases and J 4 bases; nucleotides not matched to a gene: 10. Here the CDR3 DNA reads TGTGCCAGCAGTCGGAATCGACAGGGTCGCACTGAAGCTTTCTTT. It specifies CASSRNRQGRTEAFF.

This chain links TRBV2 with TRBJ1-5, with 9 bases that match TRBD1. Germline CDR1 is SNHLY and CDR2 is FYNNEI. Trimming removed 1 base from V and 0 bases from J; junction bases left unmatched: 4. The CDR3 totals 17 residues. This chain's CDR3 is CASSEGTGAFSNQPQHF. The CDR3 bases are TGTGCCAGCAGTGAAGGGACAGGGGCGTTTAGCAATCAGCCCCAGCATTTT.

CDR3 sequence (DNA): TGTGCCAGCAGCTTGACGGGTTACACCGGGGAGCTGTTTTTT. This sequence encodes CASSLTGYTGELFF. V is TRBV7-9 and J is TRBJ2-2, with D unresolved. The CDR3 is made up of 14 amino acids. Germline CDR1 SEHNR, CDR2 FQNEAQ (reference sequence). Trimming removed 3 bases from V and 3 bases from J, with 8 bases in between.

This chain joins TRBV12-3 or TRBV12-4 and TRBJ2-2, with a tentative D call TRBD1 (5 bases). Trimming took 3 bases from V and 5 from J, leaving 7 bases between them. CDR3 length: 13 amino acids. CDR3 in amino acids: CASSFPGTGELFF. The CDR3 bases are TGTGCCAGCAGTTTCCCAGGGACCGGGGAGCTGTTTTTT.